The 5 T cell receptor beta chains below come from one sample, sequenced in a study of breast tumors, draining lymph nodes, adjacent tissues. TCRdb used MiXCR to reprocess the multiplex PCR reads, holding one entry per CDR3 protein. Seen here are some 200,000 distinct CDR3 sequences, roughly 29% observed once, and the top ten hold approximately 4.5%. Breast cancer patients provided tissue from their axillary draining lymph nodes. The source material was axillary lymph node tissue. The receptor set was obtained from a female donor with breast cancer. Some clones in this sample may be carry-over from other donors' samples.

This clonotype was observed many times. The V gene is TRBV6-5, the J gene TRBJ2-5; no definite D call. This CDR3 region has 14 residues. V lost 5 bases, J lost 5 bases, and 15 bases lay in between. CDR1 is MNHEY, CDR2 SVGAGI, per germline. As DNA, the CDR3 is TGTGCCAGCAGTCCACCTTGGGCCCCGGAGACCCAGTACTTC. Encoded protein: CASSPPWAPETQYF.

In this sample, this clonotype turned up many times. This chain joins TRBV7-3 and TRBJ1-2; the D is unclear. CDR1 and CDR2 (germline): SGHTA, FQGTGA. V lost 5 bases, J lost 0 bases, and 13 bases lay in between. This CDR3 spans 15 amino acids. CDR3 residues: CASSPRGVANYGYTF. The DNA of the CDR3 is TGTGCCAGCAGCCCCCGTGGGGTTGCTAACTATGGCTACACCTTC.

Comment on this clonotype: Its ends do not fully match the called genes, so a read error is possible. The V and J genes are TRBV27 and TRBJ1-4; D remains unclear. Germline V gene data show CDR1 as MNHEY and CDR2 as SMNVEV (reference sequence). CDR3 length equals 14 residues. The CDR3 region has the DNA TGTGCCAGCAATCCGACACCCCTTAATGAAAACCTGTTTTTT. This encodes CASNPTPLNENLFF.

A note on this clonotype: Given a much more abundant clone one base away, this may be a read error. The chain links TRBV3-1 to TRBJ2-7; D may correspond to TRBD1 or TRBD2 (5 bases each). This CDR3 has 11 amino acids. Germline V gene lookup returns CDR1 LGHDT and CDR2 YNNKEL (reference sequence). CDR3 protein: CASSGWDEQHF. CDR3 in DNA: TGTGCCAGCAGCGGCTGGGACGAGCAGCACTTC.

V is TRBV7-9 and J is TRBJ2-5; 7 bases align to TRBD2. From germline, CDR1 is SEHNR and CDR2 FQNEAQ (reference sequence). This CDR3 has 15 residues. With V trimmed by 3 bases and J by 5 bases, 9 bases remained unmatched. In DNA form, the CDR3 reads TGTGCCAGCAGCTTGGGCGGGAGTACCGGGGAGACCCAGTACTTC. Translation: CASSLGGSTGETQYF.